The 26 T cell receptor beta chains in this list originate from one sample, sequenced in a study of cytomegalovirus exposure and HLA in healthy donors. This PCR relied on a set of 60 Vbeta primers and 13 Jbeta primers. Generated by immunoSEQ multiplex PCR, the TCRdb table keeps only in-frame clones and is missing some. The sample carries around 95,000 clones, approximately 76% recorded once. Sequenced material: PBMCs. The receptors shown here come from a young man in good health and CMV-seropositive.

The chain employs TRBV9 and TRBJ2-2, with D possibly matching TRBD2 (6 bases). V was trimmed by 2 bases and J by 5 bases, leaving 13 bases between them. The germline V gene encodes CDR1 SGDLS and CDR2 YYNGEE. The CDR3 consists of 15 residues. In DNA, the CDR3 is TGTGCCAGCAGCGTTTTAGCGGAGAGGACCGGGGAGCTGTTTTTT. This gives the protein CASSVLAERTGELFF. The full variable domain, in which reference TRBV9 and TRBJ2-2 provide the parts outside the CDR3, is DSGVTQTPKHLITATGQRVTLRCSPRSGDLSVYWYQQSLDQGLQFLIQYYNGEERAKGNILERFSAQQFPDLHSELNLSSLELGDSALYFCASSVLAERTGELFFGEGSRLTVL.

The chain combines TRBV9 with TRBJ2-7, with TRBD2 matching 11 bases. Germline V lookup: CDR1 SGDLS, CDR2 YYNGEE. V trimming: 4 bases; J trimming: 3 bases; junction bases outside the gene matches: 3. The CDR3 consists of 14 residues. Here the CDR3 reads CASSSLAGGYEQYF. As DNA, the CDR3 is TGTGCCAGCAGCTCCCTAGCGGGGGGCTACGAGCAGTACTTC.

This clone has more than one count but fewer than ten. DNA of the CDR3: TGCGCCAGCAGCTTGGACAGAGCCTACGAGCAGTACTTC. This sequence encodes CASSLDRAYEQYF. The rearrangement links TRBV5-1 to TRBJ2-7; no definite D call. Germline-derived CDR1 and CDR2 are SGHRS and YFSETQ. V shed 0 bases and J shed 2 bases, with 6 bases lying between them. CDR3 length: 13 amino acids.

The rearrangement joins TRBV18 to TRBJ2-5; possibly TRBD1 for D (6 bases). Germline V gene sequence: CDR1 KGHSH, CDR2 LQKENI. The CDR3 runs to 15 residues. The germline V and J ends were trimmed by 6 bases and 4 bases, with 18 bases remaining between them. CDR3 protein: CASSPPGRGGETQYF. The DNA of the CDR3 is TGTGCCAGCTCTCCTCCCGGCAGGGGCGGAGAGACCCAGTACTTC.

V and J are TRBV6-6 and TRBJ2-7, with a tentative D call TRBD1 (5 bases). Germline V gene lookup returns CDR1 MNHNY and CDR2 SVGAGI (reference sequence). The CDR3 consists of 15 residues. Trimming removed 2 bases from V and 0 bases from J, with 11 bases in between. The CDR3 region has the DNA TGTGCCAGCAGTTACGGCTGGGGCTTCTCCTACGAGCAGTACTTC. Translation: CASSYGWGFSYEQYF.

This clone was observed once. This chain connects TRBV19 to TRBJ2-7; maybe TRBD2 (5 bases). The V gene lost 1 base and the J gene lost 0 bases, with 7 bases spanning the gap. The V gene's germline CDR1 is LNHDA and CDR2 SQIVND (reference sequence). The CDR3 has 14 amino acids. CDR3 protein: CASSIGAASYEQYF. In DNA form, the CDR3 reads TGTGCCAGTAGTATAGGAGCGGCCTCCTACGAGCAGTACTTC.

This clone was observed a few times. This chain links TRBV10-3 with TRBJ2-1; TRBD1 agrees at 9 bases. The CDR3 is 13 residues long. V gave up 7 bases and J gave up 8 bases; unmatched junction bases: 6. Germline V CDR1 and CDR2: ENHRY, SYGVKD. In DNA form, the CDR3 reads TGTGCCATCAAAGACAGGGGGATGGATGAGCAGTTCTTC. It specifies CAIKDRGMDEQFF.

This chain joins TRBV27 and TRBJ1-4; D not certain. Germline V gene data show CDR1 as MNHEY and CDR2 as SMNVEV (reference sequence). Between the trimmed V and J ends, which lost 6 bases and 2 bases, there was a span of 10 bases. The CDR3 has 14 residues. CDR3 nucleotide sequence: TGTGCCAGCAGCCAACAGTTGACTAATGAAAAACTGTTTTTT. Translated: CASSQQLTNEKLFF.

This chain connects TRBV6-1 to TRBJ2-5; 8 bases fit TRBD2. Germline loops: CDR1 MNHNS, CDR2 SASEGT. This CDR3 comprises 16 residues. With V trimmed by 4 bases and J by 1 base, 8 bases remained unmatched. CDR3 in amino acids: CASSVGPAGGQETQYF. The CDR3, as DNA: TGTGCCAGCAGTGTCGGACCGGCGGGAGGCCAAGAGACCCAGTACTTC.

The CDR3 here is CASIVAGGPQETQYF. The CDR3 bases are TGTGCCAGCATTGTAGCGGGGGGGCCCCAAGAGACCCAGTACTTC. V gene TRBV6-1 combines with J gene TRBJ2-5; 11 nucleotides agree with TRBD2. The J segment lost 1 base and the V segment lost 7 bases, leaving 5 bases of the junction unmatched. CDR3 length equals 15 residues. In germline, CDR1 is MNHNS, CDR2 SASEGT.

The J gene is TRBJ1-1, the V gene TRBV7-9; the D is unclear. V was trimmed by 2 bases and J by 4 bases, leaving 8 bases between them. This CDR3 has 13 amino acids. Germline CDR1 is SEHNR and CDR2 is FQNEAQ (reference sequence). CDR3 amino acids: CASSLYTSTEAFF. Here the CDR3 DNA reads TGTGCCAGCAGCTTATACACCAGCACTGAAGCTTTCTTT.

This chain links TRBV12-5 with TRBJ1-2; no clear D gene. The CDR3 contains 14 residues. The V gene's germline CDR1 is LGHNT and CDR2 FRNRAP. V was cut by 1 base and J by 8 bases, with 14 bases left in between. The CDR3 nucleotides read TGTGCTAGTGGTTTGGATGAAGGTCTCGGGGGCTACACCTTC. Its protein product is CASGLDEGLGGYTF.

This sequence joins TRBV5-5 and TRBJ1-5, with D perhaps matching TRBD1 (6 bases). Germline V gene sequence: CDR1 SGHKS, CDR2 YYEKEE (reference sequence). The ends were cut back, 0 bases at V and 4 bases at J, with 11 bases in the middle. This CDR3 region has 15 residues. Here the CDR3 DNA reads TGTGCCAGCAGCTTGGTATCAGGGGCGAATCAGCCCCAGCATTTT. It translates to CASSLVSGANQPQHF.

A note on this clone: The germline gene is not matched at one end of the junction; a read error may be the cause. The CDR3 DNA follows: TGTTCCAGCAGCTTACCGAGGTTGGGTACAACTAATGAAAAACTGTTTTTT. It is translated as CSSSLPRLGTTNEKLFF. V is TRBV7-9 and J is TRBJ1-4, with D unclear. The CDR3 contains 17 residues. Germline loops: CDR1 SEHNR, CDR2 FQNEAQ (reference sequence).

The table lists this clone with many counts. The V call is TRBV6-5, the J call TRBJ1-1; 8 bases fit TRBD1. V shed 0 bases, J shed 8 bases, and the junction held 5 bases outside the gene matches. The CDR3 is made up of 14 amino acids. Germline V lookup: CDR1 MNHEY, CDR2 SVGAGI. CDR3 sequence reads: CASSYSQGQGEAFF. The CDR3 DNA reads as TGTGCCAGCAGTTACTCCCAAGGACAGGGCGAAGCTTTCTTT.

This clone has only a few counts. J is TRBJ1-1 and V is TRBV19, with D perhaps TRBD1 (6 bases). CDR1 is LNHDA, CDR2 SQIVND, per germline (reference sequence). The CDR3 spans 15 residues. The V end lost 7 bases, the J end lost 4 bases, and 19 bases lay between the germline ends. CDR3 amino acids: CASTELQGGVTEAFF. DNA for the CDR3: TGTGCCAGTACCGAGCTACAGGGAGGGGTCACTGAAGCTTTCTTT.

In regard to this clone: At one of its ends the junction is not consistent with the germline gene, which may arise from a read error. The chain is built from TRBV2 and TRBJ1-5; TRBD1 matches 8 bases. The CDR3 loop spans 14 amino acids. The germline CDR1 and CDR2 sequences are SNHLY and FYNNEI. CDR3 sequence: CASSDRGSDQPQHF. CDR3 in DNA: TGTGCCAGCAGCGACAGGGGTAGCGATCAGCCCCAGCATTTT.

This clone was observed a single time. V is TRBV4-2 and J is TRBJ2-7; maybe TRBD1 (7 bases). CDR1 and CDR2 (germline): LGHNA, YNFKEQ. This CDR3 has 14 amino acids. V was trimmed by 1 base and J by 4 bases, leaving 11 bases between them. CDR3 sequence reads: CASSQVRGVYEQYF. The CDR3, as DNA: TGTGCCAGCAGCCAAGTCAGGGGGGTGTACGAGCAGTACTTC.

The chain joins TRBV2 to TRBJ2-5; 8 bases match TRBD2. CDR1 is SNHLY, CDR2 FYNNEI, per germline. V lost 1 base to trimming and J lost 3 bases; unmatched junction nucleotides: 4. The CDR3 has 15 amino acids. The CDR3 protein is CASSEGPAGEETQYF. CDR3 DNA: TGTGCCAGCAGTGAAGGCCCAGCGGGGGAAGAGACCCAGTACTTC.

The chain employs TRBV5-4 and TRBJ2-7, with TRBD1 identical over 9 bases. The CDR3 length is 15 residues. Germline V gives CDR1 SGHNT, CDR2 YYREEE (reference sequence). V lost 2 bases, J lost 5 bases, and 8 bases stayed unmatched. The CDR3 reads CASSFLGTGWNEQYF. Here the CDR3 DNA reads TGTGCCAGCAGCTTTCTAGGGACAGGGTGGAACGAGCAGTACTTC.

This chain joins TRBV19 and TRBJ2-2, with D perhaps TRBD2 (5 bases). The germline CDR1 and CDR2 sequences are LNHDA and SQIVND (reference sequence). Trimming took 9 bases from V and 4 from J, leaving 15 bases between them. CDR3 length: 14 amino acids. The CDR3 region is CASSLALLTGELFF. In DNA, the CDR3 is TGTGCCAGCTCCCTAGCTCTCCTCACCGGGGAGCTGTTTTTT.

This clone has just one count. The rearrangement joins TRBV5-5 to TRBJ1-3, with D possibly being TRBD1 (5 bases). Germline V gives CDR1 SGHKS, CDR2 YYEKEE (reference sequence). The length of the CDR3 is 15 residues. Trimming removed 0 bases at V and 3 bases at J, with 10 bases between. The CDR3 here is CASSLAREGGNTIYF. The CDR3, as DNA: TGTGCCAGCAGCTTGGCCAGGGAGGGTGGAAACACCATATATTTT.

This clone was detected a few times. V usage is TRBV30 and J usage is TRBJ2-2; 7 nucleotides agree with TRBD2. In germline, CDR1 is GTSNPN, CDR2 SVGIG (reference sequence). The CDR3 contains 17 residues. V dropped 3 bases and J dropped 4; count of bases not matched to a gene: 14. CDR3 bases: TGTGCCTGGAGGAAGCTCGGGGTAGCGGGCTCCACCGGGGAGCTGTTTTTT. Amino acids: CAWRKLGVAGSTGELFF. The full variable domain, completed using reference TRBV30 and TRBJ2-2, is SQTIHQWPATLVQPVGSPLSLECTVEGTSNPNLYWYRQAAGRGLQLLFYSVGIGQISSEVPQNLSASRPQDRQFILSSKKLLLSDSGFYLCAWRKLGVAGSTGELFFGEGSRLTVL.

This clone was detected a few times. The genes are TRBV19 and TRBJ2-2; 11 positions match TRBD1. Germline values: CDR1 LNHDA, CDR2 SQIVND (reference sequence). V was pared by 3 bases and J by 7 bases, with 10 bases of the junction left unmatched. The CDR3 has 17 amino acids. The CDR3 DNA follows: TGTGCCAGTAGTATCCGCGGACAGGGGGCTTTGAACGGGGAGCTGTTTTTT. Translation: CASSIRGQGALNGELFF. The full variable domain, completed using reference TRBV19 and TRBJ2-2, is DGGITQSPKYLFRKEGQNVTLSCEQNLNHDAMYWYRQDPGQGLRLIYYSQIVNDFQKGDIAEGYSVSREKKESFPLTVTSAQKNPTAFYLCASSIRGQGALNGELFFGEGSRLTVL.

The gene calls are TRBV7-9 and TRBJ2-3, with 11 bases that match TRBD2. CDR3 length: 16 amino acids. CDR1 and CDR2 (germline): SEHNR, FQNEAQ (reference sequence). With 5 bases clipped from V and 2 bases from J, the junction kept 6 bases outside the gene matches. DNA for the CDR3: TGTGCCAGCAGCCCGACTAGCGGGGCCCCCACAGATACGCAGTATTTT. Its protein is CASSPTSGAPTDTQYF.

The rearrangement links TRBV7-8 to TRBJ2-7; D ambiguous. The CDR3 extends over 11 amino acids. Per germline, CDR1 SGHVS and CDR2 FQNEAQ. The germline V and J ends were trimmed by 5 bases and 4 bases, with 6 bases remaining between them. As DNA, the CDR3 is TGTGCCAGCAGCCACGAGTACGAGCAGTACTTC. Protein sequence: CASSHEYEQYF.